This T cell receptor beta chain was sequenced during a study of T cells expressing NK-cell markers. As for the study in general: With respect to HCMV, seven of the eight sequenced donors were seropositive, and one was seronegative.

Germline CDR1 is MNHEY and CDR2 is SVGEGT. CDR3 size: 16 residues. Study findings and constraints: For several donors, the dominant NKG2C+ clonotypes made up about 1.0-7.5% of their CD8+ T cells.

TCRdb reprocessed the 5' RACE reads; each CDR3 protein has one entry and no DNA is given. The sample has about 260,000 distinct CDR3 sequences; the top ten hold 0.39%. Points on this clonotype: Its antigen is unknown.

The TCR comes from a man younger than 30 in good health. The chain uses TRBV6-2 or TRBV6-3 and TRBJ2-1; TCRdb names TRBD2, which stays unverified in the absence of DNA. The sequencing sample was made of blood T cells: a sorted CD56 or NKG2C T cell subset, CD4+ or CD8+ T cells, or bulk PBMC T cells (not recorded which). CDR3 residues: CASSYTLAGGLNEQFF.